These T cell receptor beta chains were read from a single sample in a study of blood T cell repertoires in COVID-19. The protocol was immunoSEQ multiplex PCR, while the TCRdb copy is restricted to in-frame clones and leaves out a portion. This repertoire shows 50,000 or so clones, 85% to 95% found once; its top ten account for around 9.7%. Specimen: peripheral blood. The receptors derive from a woman of 80 years or more with acute or convalescent COVID-19. Both conserved end residues are part of each CDR3. The D gene is left open where the match is weak. The size entry is marked missing in some rows and otherwise reads once, few, many or a size class.

J gene	V gene	clone size	D gene	CDR3 protein	CDR3 DNA
TRBJ2-3	TRBV4-2	NA	TRBD2	CASSQDGASGSRGTQYF	TGTGCCAGCAGCCAAGATGGGGCTAGCGGGAGTCGGGGTACGCAGTATTTT
TRBJ2-1	TRBV9	NA	TRBD2	CASSIFSGRALDEQFF	TGTGCCAGCAGCATTTTTAGCGGGAGGGCCTTGGATGAGCAGTTCTTC
TRBJ2-1	TRBV2	NA	NA	CASSERAYNEQFF	TGTGCCAGCAGTGAGAGGGCTTACAATGAGCAGTTCTTC
TRBJ1-2	TRBV15	NA	NA	CATSRDIGRPGYGYTF	TGTGCCACCAGCAGAGATATTGGCAGGCCCGGCTATGGCTACACCTTC
TRBJ2-1	TRBV24-1	once	TRBD2	CATSPGTSGGYYNEQFF	TGTGCCACCAGTCCCGGGACTAGCGGAGGGTATTACAATGAGCAGTTCTTC
TRBJ2-3	TRBV7-9	once	NA	CASSSSTDTQYF	TGTGCCAGCAGCTCGAGCACAGATACGCAGTATTTT
TRBJ2-1	TRBV6-2/TRBV6-3	NA	NA	CASSYNRLSYNEQFF	TGTGCCAGCAGTTACAACAGGCTCTCCTACAATGAGCAGTTCTTC
TRBJ1-5	TRBV28	NA	NA	CASSLSRGSNQPQHF	TGTGCCAGCAGTTTGAGCCGGGGGAGCAATCAGCCCCAGCATTTT
TRBJ1-3	TRBV19	NA	TRBD1	CATMDRFPPSSGNTIYF	TGTGCCACCATGGACAGGTTCCCACCAAGCTCTGGAAACACCATATATTTT
TRBJ1-5	TRBV19	NA	NA	CASSNLPGGVGQPQHF	TGTGCCAGTAGTAACCTGCCTGGGGGGGTTGGCCAGCCCCAGCATTTT
TRBJ2-1	TRBV4-2	once	TRBD1	CASSQEAGQGSNEQFF	TGTGCCAGCAGCCAAGAGGCGGGACAGGGTAGTAATGAGCAGTTCTTC
TRBJ2-1	TRBV5-1	NA	TRBD2	CASTWTSGSYNEQFF	TGCGCCAGCACATGGACTAGCGGATCCTACAATGAGCAGTTCTTC
TRBJ1-2	TRBV6-2/TRBV6-3	NA	TRBD1	CASSYGTGGPYGYTF	TGTGCCAGCAGTTACGGGACAGGGGGGCCCTATGGCTACACCTTC
TRBJ1-4	TRBV4-2	NA	NA	CASSQEGGSAEKLFF	TGTGCCAGCAGCCAAGAAGGGGGATCTGCTGAAAAACTGTTTTTT
TRBJ1-1	TRBV5-1	NA	TRBD1	CASSLADRGFGEAFF	TGCGCCAGCAGCTTGGCTGACAGGGGATTCGGTGAAGCTTTCTTT
TRBJ1-2	TRBV18	once	NA	CASSPQGPVGYTF	TGTGCCAGCTCACCCCAGGGTCCGGTTGGCTACACCTTC
TRBJ1-5	TRBV6-5	few	NA	CASSPGSNQPQHF	TGTGCCAGCAGCCCCGGGTCTAATCAGCCCCAGCATTTT
TRBJ2-3	TRBV7-6	NA	NA	CASSLAPTVITDTQYF	TGTGCCAGCAGCTTAGCTCCAACAGTTATCACAGATACGCAGTATTTT
TRBJ2-7	TRBV21-1	once	NA	CASSTRTGAAYEQYF	TGTGCCAGCAGCACCCGGACAGGGGCCGCCTACGAGCAGTACTTC
TRBJ2-7	TRBV11-2	NA	TRBD2	CASSFGLAGGPYEQYF	TGTGCCAGCAGCTTTGGACTAGCGGGAGGGCCCTACGAGCAGTACTTC
TRBJ2-7	TRBV5-6	NA	TRBD1	CASRMGQGNYEQYF	TGTGCCAGCAGGATGGGACAGGGAAACTACGAGCAGTACTTC
TRBJ1-1	TRBV30	NA	NA	CAWIGGWAQNTEAFF	TGTGCCTGGATAGGTGGGTGGGCCCAAAACACTGAAGCTTTCTTT
TRBJ2-2	TRBV7-3	NA	NA	CASSSGTSNTGELFF	TGTGCCAGCAGTTCCGGGACTTCGAACACCGGGGAGCTGTTTTTT
TRBJ1-2	TRBV9	NA	TRBD1	CASSPRQGVNYGYTF	TGTGCCAGCAGCCCCAGACAGGGGGTGAACTATGGCTACACCTTC
TRBJ1-3	TRBV30	NA	TRBD1	CALLGRKKGATSGNTIYF	TGTGCGTTGCTGGGCCGAAAAAAGGGGGCTACCTCTGGAAACACCATATATTTT
TRBJ1-1	TRBV29-1	NA	NA	CSVASGARNTEAFF	TGCAGCGTTGCATCAGGGGCGAGGAACACTGAAGCTTTCTTT
TRBJ1-1	TRBV9	NA	NA	CASSLGGVGNTEAFF	TGTGCCAGCAGCCTTGGGGGCGTTGGGAACACTGAAGCTTTCTTT
TRBJ2-1	TRBV5-5	NA	TRBD2	CASSLGWTSGSNEQFF	TGTGCCAGCAGCTTGGGATGGACTAGCGGGAGTAATGAGCAGTTCTTC
TRBJ1-5	TRBV24-1	few	NA	CATSDPRSNQPQHF	TGTGCCACCAGTGACCCCCGGAGCAATCAGCCCCAGCATTTT
TRBJ2-4	TRBV9	NA	NA	CASSASKNIQYF	TGTGCCAGCAGCGCGTCTAAAAACATTCAGTACTTC
TRBJ1-1	TRBV18	NA	NA	CASSPPQWPEAFF	TGTGCCAGCTCACCCCCCCAGTGGCCTGAAGCTTTCTTT